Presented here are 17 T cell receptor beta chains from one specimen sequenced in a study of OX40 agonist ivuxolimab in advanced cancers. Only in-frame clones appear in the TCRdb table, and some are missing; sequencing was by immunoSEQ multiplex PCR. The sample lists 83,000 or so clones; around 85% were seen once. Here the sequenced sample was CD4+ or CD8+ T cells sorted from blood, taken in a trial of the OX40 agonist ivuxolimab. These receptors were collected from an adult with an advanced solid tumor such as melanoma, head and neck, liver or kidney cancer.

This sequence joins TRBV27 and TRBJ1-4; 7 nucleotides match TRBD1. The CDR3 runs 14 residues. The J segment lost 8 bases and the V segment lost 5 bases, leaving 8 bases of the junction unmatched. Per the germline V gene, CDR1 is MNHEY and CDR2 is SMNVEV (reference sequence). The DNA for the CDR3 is TGTGCCAGCAGTACCCTGACAGGGAACGAAAAACTGTTTTTT. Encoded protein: CASSTLTGNEKLFF.

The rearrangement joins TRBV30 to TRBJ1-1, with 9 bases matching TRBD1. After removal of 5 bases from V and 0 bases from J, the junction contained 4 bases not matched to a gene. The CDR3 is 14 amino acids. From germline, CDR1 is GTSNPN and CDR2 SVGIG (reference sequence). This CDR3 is CAWSWTGVNTEAFF. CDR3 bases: TGTGCCTGGTCGTGGACAGGGGTGAACACTGAAGCTTTCTTT.

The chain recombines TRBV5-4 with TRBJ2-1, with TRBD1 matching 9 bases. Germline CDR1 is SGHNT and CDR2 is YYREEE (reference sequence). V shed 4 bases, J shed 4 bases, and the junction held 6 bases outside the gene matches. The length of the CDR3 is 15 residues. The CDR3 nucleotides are TGTGCCAGCAGCGCGGGACAGGGAGCTTACAATGAGCAGTTCTTC. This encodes CASSAGQGAYNEQFF.

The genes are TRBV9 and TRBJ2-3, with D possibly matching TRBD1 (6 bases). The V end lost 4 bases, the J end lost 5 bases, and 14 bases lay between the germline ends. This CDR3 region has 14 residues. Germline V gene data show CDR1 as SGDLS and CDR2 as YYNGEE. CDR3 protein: CASSFTGQLDTQYF. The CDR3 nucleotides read TGTGCCAGCAGCTTCACAGGGCAATTAGATACGCAGTATTTT.

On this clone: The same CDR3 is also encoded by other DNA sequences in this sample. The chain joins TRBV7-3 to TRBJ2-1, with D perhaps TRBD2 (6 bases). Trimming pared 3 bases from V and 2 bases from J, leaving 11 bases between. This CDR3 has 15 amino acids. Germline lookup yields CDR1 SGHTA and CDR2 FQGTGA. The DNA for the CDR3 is TGTGCCAGCAGCTTGGAGGGGATCGCCTACAATGAGCAGTTCTTC. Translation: CASSLEGIAYNEQFF. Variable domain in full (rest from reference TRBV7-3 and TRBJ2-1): GAGVSQTPSNKVTEKGKYVELRCDPISGHTALYWYRQSLGQGPEFLIYFQGTGAADDSGLPNDRFFAVRPEGSVSTLKIQRTERGDSAVYLCASSLEGIAYNEQFFGPGTRLTVL.

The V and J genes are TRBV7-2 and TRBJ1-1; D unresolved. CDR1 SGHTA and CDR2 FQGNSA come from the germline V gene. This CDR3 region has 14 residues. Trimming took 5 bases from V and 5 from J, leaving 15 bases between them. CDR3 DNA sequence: TGTGCCAGCAGCCTGACAAGGGTAGGAACTGAAGCTTTCTTT. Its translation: CASSLTRVGTEAFF.

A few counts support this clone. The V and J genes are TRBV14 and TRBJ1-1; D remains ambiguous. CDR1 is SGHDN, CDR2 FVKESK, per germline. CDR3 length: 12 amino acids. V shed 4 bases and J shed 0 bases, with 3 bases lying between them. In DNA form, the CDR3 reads TGTGCCAGCAGCCCTGTGAACACTGAAGCTTTCTTT. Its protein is CASSPVNTEAFF.

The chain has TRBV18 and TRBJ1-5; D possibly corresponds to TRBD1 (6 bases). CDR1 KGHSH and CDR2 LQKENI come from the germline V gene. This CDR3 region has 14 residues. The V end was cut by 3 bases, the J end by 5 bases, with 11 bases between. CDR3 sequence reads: CASSPPQGYQPQHF. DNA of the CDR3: TGTGCCAGCTCACCCCCGCAGGGGTATCAGCCCCAGCATTTT.

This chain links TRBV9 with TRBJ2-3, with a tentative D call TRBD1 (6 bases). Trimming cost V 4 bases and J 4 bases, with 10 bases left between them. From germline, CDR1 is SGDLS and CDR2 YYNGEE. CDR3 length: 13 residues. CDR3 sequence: CASSLQGADTQYF. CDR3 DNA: TGTGCCAGCAGCTTACAGGGAGCAGATACGCAGTATTTT. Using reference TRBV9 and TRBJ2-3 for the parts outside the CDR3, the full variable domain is DSGVTQTPKHLITATGQRVTLRCSPRSGDLSVYWYQQSLDQGLQFLIQYYNGEERAKGNILERFSAQQFPDLHSELNLSSLELGDSALYFCASSLQGADTQYFGPGTRLTVL.

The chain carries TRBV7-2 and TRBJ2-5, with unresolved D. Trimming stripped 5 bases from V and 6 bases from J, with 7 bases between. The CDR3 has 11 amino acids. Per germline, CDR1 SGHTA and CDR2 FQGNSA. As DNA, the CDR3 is TGTGCCAGCAGCCAACAGCAGACCCAGTACTTC. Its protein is CASSQQQTQYF. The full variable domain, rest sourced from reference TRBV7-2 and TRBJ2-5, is GAGVSQSPSNKVTEKGKDVELRCDPISGHTALYWYRQSLGQGLEFLIYFQGNSAPDKSGLPSDRFSAERTGGSVSTLTIQRTQQEDSAVYLCASSQQQTQYFGPGTRLLVL.

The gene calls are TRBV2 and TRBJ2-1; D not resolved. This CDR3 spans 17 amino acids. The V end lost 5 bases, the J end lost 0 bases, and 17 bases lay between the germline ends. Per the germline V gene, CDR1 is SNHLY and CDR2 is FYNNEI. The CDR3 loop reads CASSLLASPGSYNEQFF. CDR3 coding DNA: TGTGCCAGCAGTCTTTTGGCCAGCCCCGGCTCCTACAATGAGCAGTTCTTC.

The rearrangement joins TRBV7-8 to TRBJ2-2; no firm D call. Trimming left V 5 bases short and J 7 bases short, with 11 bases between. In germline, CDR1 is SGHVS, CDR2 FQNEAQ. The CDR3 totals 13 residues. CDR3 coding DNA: TGTGCCAGCAGCGCAGAGGAAGTCGGGGAGCTGTTTTTT. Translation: CASSAEEVGELFF.

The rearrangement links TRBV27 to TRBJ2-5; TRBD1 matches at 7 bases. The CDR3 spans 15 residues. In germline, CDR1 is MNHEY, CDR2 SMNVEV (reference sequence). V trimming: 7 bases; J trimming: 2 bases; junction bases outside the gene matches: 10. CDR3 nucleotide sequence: TGTGCCAGCATGACCATAGGGACAGCTCAAGAGACCCAGTACTTC. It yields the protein CASMTIGTAQETQYF.

The CDR3 is CASSGGAMAGELFF. The DNA for the CDR3 is TGTGCCAGCAGTGGAGGGGCTATGGCCGGGGAGCTGTTTTTT. The rearrangement links TRBV2 to TRBJ2-2, with D perhaps being TRBD1 or TRBD2 (5 bases each). The CDR3 runs to 14 residues. Trimming stripped 4 bases from V and 6 bases from J, with 12 bases between. Germline CDR1 is SNHLY and CDR2 is FYNNEI.

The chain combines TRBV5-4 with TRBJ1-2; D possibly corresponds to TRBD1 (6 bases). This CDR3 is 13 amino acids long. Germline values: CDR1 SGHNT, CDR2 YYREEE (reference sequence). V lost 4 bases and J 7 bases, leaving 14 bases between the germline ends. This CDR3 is CASSQDVRGGYTF. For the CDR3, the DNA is TGTGCCAGCAGCCAAGACGTCAGGGGTGGCTACACCTTC. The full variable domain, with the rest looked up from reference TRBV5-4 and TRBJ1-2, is ETGVTQSPTHLIKTRGQQVTLRCSSQSGHNTVSWYQQALGQGPQFIFQYYREEENGRGNFPPRFSGLQFPNYSSELNVNALELDDSALYLCASSQDVRGGYTFGSGTRLTVV.

The chain's CDR3 is CASSEGWATDTQYF. CDR3 DNA sequence: TGTGCCAGCAGTGAAGGGTGGGCCACAGATACGCAGTATTTT. This sequence joins TRBV6-1 and TRBJ2-3, with D uncertain. CDR1 and CDR2 (germline): MNHNS, SASEGT. The CDR3 extends over 14 amino acids. V lost 1 base, J lost 2 bases, and 7 bases lay in between.

The CDR3 loop is CASSLVRGEQFF. The DNA for the CDR3 is TGTGCCAGCAGCCTAGTCCGGGGTGAGCAGTTCTTC. The chain has TRBV11-3 and TRBJ2-1; D possibly corresponds to TRBD2 (5 bases). Trimming left V 5 bases short and J 9 bases short, with 11 bases between. This CDR3 region has 12 residues. Germline CDR1 is SGHNT and CDR2 is YENEEA.